This TCR beta chain was identified during a study of human CD8 memory T cell subsets. The study, taken as a whole, reports: In stem-like memory T cells, Chao1 estimates suggested more diversity than in precursor exhausted T cells.

Points on this clonotype: Its antigen is undetermined.

Scientists made TCR beta libraries using UMI-labeled 5' RACE. Per the original methods: Whatever TCR beta library was examined, it held from more than 2,500 up to about 18,000 functional CDR3 beta clonotypes. From its re-call of the 5' RACE reads, TCRdb lists each CDR3 protein once, without DNA. In this record, the V and J calls reflect TCRdb's handling and not the investigators' own analysis. Recorded here are 6,500 to 10,000 distinct CDR3 sequences; the top ten clones represent about 24%. The CDR3 extends over 13 amino acids. Germline V lookup: CDR1 DFQATT, CDR2 SNEGSKA (reference sequence). Buffy coats that had been collected from healthy donors served as the PBMC source. The authors drew RNA from duplicate vials of fewer than 180,000 sorted CD8+ T cells per subset.

The origin of this receptor is a human donor in good health. The V and J genes are TRBV20-1 and TRBJ2-1; TCRdb's D gene call, TRBD2, goes unchecked for lack of DNA. Sequences were obtained from CD8+ T cells from PBMCs. CDR3 sequence reads: CSARERGEWEQFF.